This passage covers 14 T cell receptor beta chains from one sample sequenced in a study of CD8 T cells in ankylosing spondylitis (dated by TCRdb to 2015 to 2018). Libraries came from 5' RACE. For sequencing, an Illumina HiSeq 2500 was employed. TCRdb ran its own pipeline on the public reads, namely fastp trimming at Q25 and MiXCR clone calling, and kept in-frame beta chains. Here each entry gathers all rows of one CDR3 protein and keeps the most common genes and DNA. The sample yields 300,000 to 350,000 distinct CDR3 sequences; approximately 14% were counted once. The leading ten clones occupy 1.1% of the sample. Material: blood, either unsorted or a sorted T cell fraction (not recorded which). The receptors originated from a male donor with ankylosing spondylitis or in good health (not recorded which).

This rearrangement joins TRBV11-2 to TRBJ2-1; 9 bases fit TRBD2. The germline gives CDR1 SGHAT, CDR2 FQNNGV. This CDR3 comprises 15 residues. Trimming took 3 bases from V and 8 from J; bases not matched to a gene: 8. The CDR3 nucleotides read TGTGCCAGCAGCTTCGGGGGCGGGAGGGCCTATGAGCAGTTCTTC. Translation: CASSFGGGRAYEQFF.

This clonotype was picked up a small number of times. V usage is TRBV5-1 and J usage is TRBJ2-2; maybe TRBD2 (5 bases). The CDR3 totals 17 residues. V was clipped by 5 bases and J by 2 bases, with 19 bases between them. Germline assignment: CDR1 SGHRS and CDR2 YFSETQ. In DNA form, the CDR3 reads TGCGCCAGCAGGTTGCGGGCTTACCCACAAAACACCGGGGAGCTGTTTTTT. It codes for CASRLRAYPQNTGELFF. Looking up the rest from reference TRBV5-1 and TRBJ2-2 gives the full variable domain: KAGVTQTPRYLIKTRGQQVTLSCSPISGHRSVSWYQQTPGQGLQFLFEYFSETQRNKGNFPGRFSGRQFSNSRSEMNVSTLELGDSALYLCASRLRAYPQNTGELFFGEGSRLTVL.

The rearrangement uses TRBV4-1 and TRBJ2-7; 8 nucleotides match TRBD2. CDR3 length equals 16 residues. Germline V CDR1 and CDR2: MGHRA, YSYEKL. The junction had 5 bases not matched to a gene; V was cut back by 1 base and J by 0 bases. The DNA of the CDR3 is TGCGCCAGCAGCCAAGCACCTAGCGGGTTCTCCTACGAGCAGTACTTC. It translates to CASSQAPSGFSYEQYF.

The sample holds many counts of this clonotype. CDR3 in amino acids: CASSPSPGLEVDTQYF. For the CDR3, the DNA is TGCGCCAGCAGCCCGAGTCCAGGACTAGAGGTAGATACGCAGTATTTT. V gene TRBV5-1 combines with J gene TRBJ2-3; 7 bases map to TRBD2. Germline-derived CDR1 and CDR2 are SGHRS and YFSETQ. Losses at the gene ends were 4 bases for V and 5 bases for J; bases not matched to a gene: 13. This CDR3 contains 16 residues.

The chain recombines TRBV7-2 with TRBJ2-1, with a possible D match to TRBD1 (5 bases). V lost 6 bases, J lost 0 bases, and 9 bases lay in between. The CDR3 length is 14 residues. Germline CDR1 and CDR2: SGHTA and FQGNSA. CDR3 DNA sequence: TGTGCCAGCAGTCGACAGAGCTCCTACAATGAGCAGTTCTTC. Its translation: CASSRQSSYNEQFF.

The V call is TRBV4-2, the J call TRBJ2-5; 9 bases line up with TRBD2. The CDR3 totals 16 residues. Germline V gene data show CDR1 as LGHNA and CDR2 as YNFKEQ. V shed 0 bases, J shed 5 bases, and the junction held 7 bases outside the gene matches. CDR3 sequence reads: CASSQEVLAGRETQYF. CDR3 DNA sequence: TGTGCCAGCAGCCAAGAGGTCCTAGCGGGGAGGGAGACCCAGTACTTC.

On this clonotype itself: The conserved final phenylalanine or tryptophan is absent from the CDR3, which likely points to a read error. The rearrangement joins TRBV27 to TRBJ2-1; D is unclear. Germline-derived CDR1 and CDR2 are MNHEY and SMNVEV (reference sequence). There are 13 residues in the CDR3. V was trimmed by 5 bases and J by 5 bases, leaving 10 bases between them. The CDR3 protein is CASSRRMDNEQFS. The DNA of the CDR3 is TGTGCCAGCAGTCGCCGGATGGACAATGAGCAGTTCTCC.

The V gene is TRBV11-2, the J gene TRBJ2-5; no reliable D call. Germline lookup yields CDR1 SGHAT and CDR2 FQNNGV. V shed 0 bases and J shed 4 bases, with 9 bases lying between them. CDR3 size: 14 residues. CDR3 loop: CASSLDTPRETQYF. CDR3 in DNA: TGTGCCAGCAGCTTAGACACCCCCCGAGAGACCCAGTACTTC.

J is TRBJ1-2 and V is TRBV18, with D perhaps matching TRBD1 (5 bases). V lost 2 bases to trimming and J lost 1 base, with 11 bases between them. The CDR3 has 15 amino acids. CDR1 and CDR2 from the germline V gene are KGHSH and LQKENI. CDR3 sequence (DNA): TGTGCCAGCTCACCAAGCGGGGGAGTTAACTATGGCTACACCTTC. It yields the protein CASSPSGGVNYGYTF.

The CDR3 DNA sequence: TGTGCCAGCAGTCCGGACGGTGGCTCTGGAAACACCATATATTTT. The encoded protein is CASSPDGGSGNTIYF. The chain combines TRBV12-3 or TRBV12-4 with TRBJ1-3; D not resolved. The CDR3 sequence is 15 residues long. V lost 5 bases and J lost 0, with 11 bases in between.

This clonotype was seen only a few times. This chain connects TRBV5-1 to TRBJ2-1; D is perhaps TRBD2 (6 bases). Trimming removed 0 bases from V and 15 bases from J, with 16 bases in between. CDR1 is SGHRS and CDR2 is YFSETQ in the germline V gene. The CDR3 totals 13 residues. CDR3 region: CASSLATPGLSFF. As DNA, the CDR3 is TGCGCCAGCAGCTTGGCGACCCCGGGACTGTCGTTCTTC. Full variable domain (missing parts from reference TRBV5-1 and TRBJ2-1): KAGVTQTPRYLIKTRGQQVTLSCSPISGHRSVSWYQQTPGQGLQFLFEYFSETQRNKGNFPGRFSGRQFSNSRSEMNVSTLELGDSALYLCASSLATPGLSFFGPGTRLTVL.

The chain joins TRBV20-1 to TRBJ1-1, with a possible D match to TRBD1 (6 bases). Trimming took 6 bases from V and 1 from J, leaving 12 bases between them. Germline values: CDR1 DFQATT, CDR2 SNEGSKA (reference sequence). The CDR3 spans 13 residues. The chain's CDR3 is CSAPRGGNTEAFF. The DNA for the CDR3 is TGCAGTGCCCCTAGGGGGGGGAACACTGAAGCTTTCTTT.

This clonotype was observed a few times. The rearrangement links TRBV18 to TRBJ2-5; D unresolved. V was shortened by 6 bases and J by 6 bases, with 11 bases between the two germline ends. Germline V gene lookup returns CDR1 KGHSH and CDR2 LQKENI. The CDR3 is 12 residues long. The chain's CDR3 is CASSPFVKTQYF. CDR3 nucleotide sequence: TGTGCCAGCTCCCCCTTTGTAAAGACCCAGTACTTC.

Ten or more counts support this clonotype. CDR3 nucleotide sequence: TGTGCCAGCAGCCCCCGTACAGATACTACAGATACGCAGTATTTT. It is translated as CASSPRTDTTDTQYF. The chain joins TRBV9 to TRBJ2-3, with unresolved D. CDR1 is SGDLS, CDR2 YYNGEE, per germline. V was cut by 4 bases and J by 3 bases, with 15 bases left in between. The CDR3 has 15 amino acids.